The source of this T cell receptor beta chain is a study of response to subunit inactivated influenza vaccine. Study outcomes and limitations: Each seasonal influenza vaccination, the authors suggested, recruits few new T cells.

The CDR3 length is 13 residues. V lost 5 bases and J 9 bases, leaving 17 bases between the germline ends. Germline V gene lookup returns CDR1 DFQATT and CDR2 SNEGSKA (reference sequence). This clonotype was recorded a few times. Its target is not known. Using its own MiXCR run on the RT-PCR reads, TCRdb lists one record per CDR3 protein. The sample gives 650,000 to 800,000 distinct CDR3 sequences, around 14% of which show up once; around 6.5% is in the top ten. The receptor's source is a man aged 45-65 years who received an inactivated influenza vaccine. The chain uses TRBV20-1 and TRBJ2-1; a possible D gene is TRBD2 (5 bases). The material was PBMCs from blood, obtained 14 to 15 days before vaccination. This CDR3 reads CSADRPTGFEQFF. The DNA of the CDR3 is TGCAGTGCTGACCGGCCAACGGGATTTGAGCAGTTCTTC.